This T cell receptor (beta chain) was identified during a study of graft-versus-host responses after intestinal transplantation. Study observations and caveats: Maximum circulating GvH clone levels tracked with early post-transplant HvG decreases. Detected in recipient marrow were GvH clones, some of which were first observed in ileum or blood.

Using immunoSEQ multiplex PCR, the repertoire was profiled, and TCRdb retains in-frame clones only, with some absent. The table records more than 100,000 clones, roughly 93% of them present only once. Comment on this clone: What it binds is unknown.

V lost 5 bases, J lost 0 bases, and 11 bases lay in between. The CDR3 sequence is 14 residues long. Germline-derived CDR1 and CDR2 are SGDLS and YYNGEE. The V call is TRBV9, the J call TRBJ2-5, with D hard to call. This clonotype was sampled from a human donor who received an intestinal transplant. Sequencing was performed on unstimulated CD4+ T cells sorted from spleen or lymph node cells, taken before intestinal transplant. This CDR3 reads CASSAQAHQETQYF. The CDR3 DNA reads as TGTGCCAGCAGTGCCCAGGCGCACCAAGAGACCCAGTACTTC. Combining the CDR3 with reference TRBV9 and TRBJ2-5 gives the whole variable domain DSGVTQTPKHLITATGQRVTLRCSPRSGDLSVYWYQQSLDQGLQFLIQYYNGEERAKGNILERFSAQQFPDLHSELNLSSLELGDSALYFCASSAQAHQETQYFGPGTRLLVL.